This T cell receptor beta chain was sequenced for a study of response to subunit inactivated influenza vaccine (dated by TCRdb to 2017 to 2018). Turning to the overall study: The study used deep quantitative T cell receptor repertoire profiling to track responses to a trivalent subunit inactivated influenza vaccine.

V is pared back by 5 bases and J by 4 bases, with 10 bases lying between the germline termini. From cysteine to phenylalanine, the CDR3 is 13 amino acids long. The kept DNA is CDR3 alone, 39 bases in frame from the first base. CDR1 and CDR2, per the germline V gene, are SGHRS and YFSETQ. This clonotype occurred a few times. Its antigen is still unknown. No base quality information exists; no much larger clone differs at one position. Paper-wide results and their limitations: It was suggested by the authors that each seasonal influenza vaccination may recruit only a limited number of new T cells.

Libraries were constructed by RT-PCR. Sequencing was carried out with an Illumina HiSeq 2500. TCRdb redid the processing of the public reads, applying fastp at Q25 and MiXCR, and retained in-frame beta chains. CDR3 protein sequences are deduplicated, and each keeps its most common genes and DNA. The sample has over 400,000 distinct CDR3 sequences on record, approximately 12% of them singletons. About 12% of the sample lies in the top ten. The sample's time point label, decoded: 40 to 45 days after influenza vaccine administration. The receptor comes from a man in his fifties who received an inactivated influenza vaccine. Donor details come from another sample of the same person, matched by shared clones. The chain is assembled from TRBV5-1 and TRBJ1-3, with the D gene not confidently named. The specimen comprised PBMCs from blood, sampled roughly 45 days after vaccination. This receptor carries the CDR3 CASSVEAGNTIYF. The bases are TGCGCCAGCAGTGTAGAAGCGGGAAACACCATATATTTT.